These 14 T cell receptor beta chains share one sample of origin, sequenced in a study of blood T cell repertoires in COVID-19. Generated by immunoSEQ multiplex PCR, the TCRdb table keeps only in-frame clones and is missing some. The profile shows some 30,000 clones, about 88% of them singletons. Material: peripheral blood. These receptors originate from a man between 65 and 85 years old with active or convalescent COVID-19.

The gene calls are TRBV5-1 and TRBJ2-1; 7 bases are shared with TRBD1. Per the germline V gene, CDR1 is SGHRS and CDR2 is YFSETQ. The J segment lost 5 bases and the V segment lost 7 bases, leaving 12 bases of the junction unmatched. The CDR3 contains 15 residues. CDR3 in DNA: TGCGCCAGCCGCACCTCCGGGACAGTAAACAATGAGCAGTTCTTC. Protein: CASRTSGTVNNEQFF.

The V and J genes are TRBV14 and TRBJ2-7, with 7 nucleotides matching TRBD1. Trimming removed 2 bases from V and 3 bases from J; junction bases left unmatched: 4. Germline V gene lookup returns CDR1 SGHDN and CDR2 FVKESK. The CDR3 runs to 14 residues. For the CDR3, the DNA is TGTGCCAGCAGCCAACCGGGACAGAACTACGAGCAGTACTTC. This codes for CASSQPGQNYEQYF.

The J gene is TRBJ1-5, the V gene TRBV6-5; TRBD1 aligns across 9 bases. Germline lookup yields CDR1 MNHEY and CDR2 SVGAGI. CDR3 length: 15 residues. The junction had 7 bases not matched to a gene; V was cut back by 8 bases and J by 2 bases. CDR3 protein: CASSTRTGGNQPQHF. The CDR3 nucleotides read TGTGCCAGCTCGACCCGGACAGGGGGCAATCAGCCCCAGCATTTT.

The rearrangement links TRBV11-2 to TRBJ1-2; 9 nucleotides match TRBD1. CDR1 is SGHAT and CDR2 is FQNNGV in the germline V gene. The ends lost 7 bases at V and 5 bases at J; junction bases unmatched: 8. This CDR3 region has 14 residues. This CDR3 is CASNPGTGNYGYTF. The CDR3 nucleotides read TGTGCCAGCAACCCCGGGACAGGGAATTATGGCTACACCTTC.

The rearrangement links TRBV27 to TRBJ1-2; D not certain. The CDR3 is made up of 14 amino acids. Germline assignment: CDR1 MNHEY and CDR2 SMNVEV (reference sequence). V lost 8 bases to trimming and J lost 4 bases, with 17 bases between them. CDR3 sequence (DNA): TGTGCCAGCCGATTGTCCGTGGTCGGCTATGGCTACACCTTC. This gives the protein CASRLSVVGYGYTF.

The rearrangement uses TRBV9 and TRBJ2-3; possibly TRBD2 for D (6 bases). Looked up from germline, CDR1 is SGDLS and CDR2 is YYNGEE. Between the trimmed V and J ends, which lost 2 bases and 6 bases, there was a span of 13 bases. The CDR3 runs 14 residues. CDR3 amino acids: CASSVDRGLDTQYF. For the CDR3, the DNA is TGTGCCAGCAGCGTTGATCGGGGACTGGATACGCAGTATTTT.

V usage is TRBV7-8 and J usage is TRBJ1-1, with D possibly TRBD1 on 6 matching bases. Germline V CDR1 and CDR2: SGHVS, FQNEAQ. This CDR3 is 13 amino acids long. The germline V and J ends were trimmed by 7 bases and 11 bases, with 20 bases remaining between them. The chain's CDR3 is CASKPDRQSPAFF. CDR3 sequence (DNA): TGTGCCAGCAAACCAGACAGGCAGTCACCGGCTTTCTTT.

The CDR3 spells CASSEVEPSTDTQYF. The CDR3 region has the DNA TGTGCCAGCAGTGAGGTAGAACCTAGCACAGATACGCAGTATTTT. The chain recombines TRBV25-1 with TRBJ2-3; D gene ambiguous. V was shortened by 3 bases and J by 0 bases, with 10 bases between the two germline ends. The CDR3 covers 15 residues. Looked up from germline, CDR1 is MGHDK and CDR2 is SYGVNS.

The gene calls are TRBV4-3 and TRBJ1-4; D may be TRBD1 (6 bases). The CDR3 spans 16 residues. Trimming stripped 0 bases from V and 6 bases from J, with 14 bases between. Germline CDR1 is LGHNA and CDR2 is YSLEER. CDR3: CASSQDRKGGDEKLFF. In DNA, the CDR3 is TGCGCCAGCAGCCAAGATCGCAAAGGGGGGGATGAAAAACTGTTTTTT.

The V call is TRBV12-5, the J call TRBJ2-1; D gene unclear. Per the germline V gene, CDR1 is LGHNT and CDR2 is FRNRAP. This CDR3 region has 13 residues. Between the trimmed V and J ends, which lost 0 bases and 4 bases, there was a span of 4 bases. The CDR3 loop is CASGLVGYNEQFF. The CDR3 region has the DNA TGTGCTAGTGGTTTGGTCGGGTACAATGAGCAGTTCTTC.

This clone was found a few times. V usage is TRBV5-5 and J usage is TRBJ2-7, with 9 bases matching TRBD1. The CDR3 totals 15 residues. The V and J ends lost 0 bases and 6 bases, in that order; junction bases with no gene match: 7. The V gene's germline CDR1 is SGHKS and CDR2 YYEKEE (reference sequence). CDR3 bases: TGTGCCAGCAGCTTGGTTGCGGGACAGGGATCCGAGCAGTACGTC. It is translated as CASSLVAGQGSEQYV.

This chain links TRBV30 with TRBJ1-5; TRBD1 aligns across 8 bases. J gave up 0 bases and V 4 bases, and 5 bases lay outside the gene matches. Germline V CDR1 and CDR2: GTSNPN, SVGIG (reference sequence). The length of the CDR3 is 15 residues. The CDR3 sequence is CAWTGQGYSNQPQHF. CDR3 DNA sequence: TGTGCCTGGACCGGACAGGGATATAGCAATCAGCCCCAGCATTTT.

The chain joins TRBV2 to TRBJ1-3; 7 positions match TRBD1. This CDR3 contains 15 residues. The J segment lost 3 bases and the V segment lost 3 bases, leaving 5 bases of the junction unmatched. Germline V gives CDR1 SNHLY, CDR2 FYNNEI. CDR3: CASSDPRDSGNTIYF. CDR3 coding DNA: TGTGCCAGCAGTGATCCCCGGGACAGTGGAAACACCATATATTTT.

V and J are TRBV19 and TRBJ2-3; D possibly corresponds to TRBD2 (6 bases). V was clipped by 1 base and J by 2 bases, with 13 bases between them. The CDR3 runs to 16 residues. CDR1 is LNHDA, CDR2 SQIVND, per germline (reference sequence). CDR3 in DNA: TGTGCCAGTAGTATAGGAGGGAGGCCCCCCACAGATACGCAGTATTTT. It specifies CASSIGGRPPTDTQYF.